This T cell receptor (beta chain) was sequenced in a study of identifying expanded T cells in peripheral blood. This CDR3 has 17 amino acids. The V end was cut by 3 bases, the J end by 0 bases, with 17 bases between. Per the germline V gene, CDR1 is LNHDA and CDR2 is SQIVND (reference sequence). The table came from immunoSEQ multiplex PCR; TCRdb's copy has only in-frame clones and leaves some out. This sample carries approximately 130,000 clones, approximately 88% of them seen once, and the ten largest clones take about 3.1%. The rearrangement joins TRBV19 to TRBJ1-1; D call uncertain. The sample was blood. This clonotype was sampled from a person aged 18 to 75 in good health. The CDR3: CASSIETAEPMNTEAFF. In nucleotides, the CDR3 is TGTGCCAGTAGTATTGAAACAGCCGAACCGATGAACACTGAAGCTTTCTTT.